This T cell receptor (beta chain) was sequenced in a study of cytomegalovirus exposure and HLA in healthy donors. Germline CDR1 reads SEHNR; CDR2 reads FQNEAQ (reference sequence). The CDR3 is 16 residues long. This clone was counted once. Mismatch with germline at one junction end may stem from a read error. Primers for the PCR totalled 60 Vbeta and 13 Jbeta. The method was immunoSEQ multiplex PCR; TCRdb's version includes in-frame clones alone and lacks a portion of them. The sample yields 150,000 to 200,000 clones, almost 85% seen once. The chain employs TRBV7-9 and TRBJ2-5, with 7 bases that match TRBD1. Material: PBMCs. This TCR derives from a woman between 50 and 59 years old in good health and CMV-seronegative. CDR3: CSSSSLPGTAQETQYF. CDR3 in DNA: TGTTCCAGCAGCTCTCTCCCCGGGACAGCACAAGAGACCCAGTACTTC.